There are many counts of the clone carrying this T cell receptor beta chain. Its antigen is unidentified. There were no patients who had received any treatment before thyroid surgery. These data originate in a study of metastatic and nonmetastatic thyroid tumors. Overall study: Comparative analysis of repertoires was undertaken across blood and tumor or nodule tissue obtained from malignant and benign thyroid patients. Study conclusions and caveats: Malignant thyroid tumors reportedly had TCR beta diversity that was significantly higher than in benign nodules, in blood and tumor.

This CDR3 is built from 15 residues. Germline-derived CDR1 and CDR2 are MNHNS and SASEGT. Trimming cost V 6 bases and J 5 bases, with 16 bases left between them. The authors' processing: It was from CDR3 differences across clinicopathological groups that a distant-metastasis classifier for papillary thyroid cancer was built. TCRdb re-analyzed the PCR reads using MiXCR. These V and J calls are TCRdb output, not the study's own analysis. This sample carries roughly 40,000 clones, approximately 18% of them seen once, and the ten largest clones take approximately 5.6%. This rearrangement joins TRBV6-1 to TRBJ2-2; tentative D call: TRBD2 (6 bases). This sequence was found in a male donor with papillary thyroid cancer or a benign thyroid nodule (not recorded which). Some clones in this sample may be carry-over from other donors' samples. The source material was blood. The CDR3: CASRTLALGTGELFF. CDR3 DNA sequence: TGTGCCAGCAGGACCCTAGCGCTGGGTACCGGGGAGCTGTTTTTT.